Following are 5 T cell receptor beta chains from one sample sequenced in a study of human T cells and chemical hapten exposure. TCRdb re-called the RACE reads through MiXCR, storing one row per CDR3 protein. The sample contains 25,000 to 35,000 distinct CDR3 sequences, 5% to 6% of which appear only once. Time point reported: patch test 3, about 24 weeks after DPC sensitization. Treatment noted: therapeutic diphenylcyclopropenone sensitization with weekly scalp DPC. Sequencing was performed on whole blood, taken in connection with sensitization to the hapten diphenylcyclopropenone (DPC). Receptors were obtained from a man aged 25-45 years with alopecia areata. Some clones in this sample may be carry-over from other donors' samples.

This clonotype appeared many times. This chain connects TRBV29-1 to TRBJ2-7; the match to TRBD1 covers 7 bases. The V gene's germline CDR1 is SQVTM and CDR2 ANQGSEA. The CDR3 spans 15 residues. After removal of 5 bases from V and 3 bases from J, the junction contained 13 bases not matched to a gene. The CDR3 sequence is CSVTGEPNLSYEQYF. The CDR3 DNA follows: TGCAGCGTTACAGGGGAACCAAATCTAAGCTACGAGCAGTACTTC.

The sample holds many counts of this clonotype. The chain uses TRBV4-3 and TRBJ1-2, with D possibly being TRBD1 (6 bases). Germline CDR1 and CDR2: LGHNA and YSLEER. This CDR3 is built from 13 residues. The V end lost 6 bases, the J end lost 9 bases, and 17 bases lay between the germline ends. The DNA for the CDR3 is TGCGCCAGCAGGGGGGATAGAGGGGGGAGCTACACCTTC. It encodes CASRGDRGGSYTF.

This clonotype was seen ten or more times. This chain joins TRBV10-3 and TRBJ1-1, with unresolved D. The CDR3 covers 13 residues. Germline CDR1 and CDR2: ENHRY and SYGVKD. The V gene lost 3 bases and the J gene lost 0 bases, with 5 bases spanning the gap. This CDR3 reads CAISDAVNTEAFF. CDR3 in DNA: TGTGCCATCAGTGACGCAGTGAACACTGAAGCTTTCTTT.

At least ten counts were recorded for this clonotype. The chain uses TRBV12-3 or TRBV12-4 and TRBJ2-4; TRBD1 might be the D (6 bases). CDR3 length equals 16 residues. The V and J ends lost 1 base and 3 bases respectively, with 13 bases between them. The CDR3 spells CASSLGTDSYKNIQYF. The CDR3 DNA follows: TGTGCCAGCAGTTTAGGAACGGACAGTTACAAAAACATTCAGTACTTC.

This clonotype was seen only a few times. The rearrangement joins TRBV2 to TRBJ2-7, with 10 bases lining up with TRBD1. The trim removed 7 bases at V and 6 bases at J, leaving 9 bases unmatched. The CDR3 length is 14 residues. In germline, CDR1 is SNHLY, CDR2 FYNNEI. The CDR3 protein is CASNSGTGVGEQYF. CDR3 sequence (DNA): TGTGCCAGCAACAGTGGGACAGGGGTGGGCGAGCAGTACTTC.